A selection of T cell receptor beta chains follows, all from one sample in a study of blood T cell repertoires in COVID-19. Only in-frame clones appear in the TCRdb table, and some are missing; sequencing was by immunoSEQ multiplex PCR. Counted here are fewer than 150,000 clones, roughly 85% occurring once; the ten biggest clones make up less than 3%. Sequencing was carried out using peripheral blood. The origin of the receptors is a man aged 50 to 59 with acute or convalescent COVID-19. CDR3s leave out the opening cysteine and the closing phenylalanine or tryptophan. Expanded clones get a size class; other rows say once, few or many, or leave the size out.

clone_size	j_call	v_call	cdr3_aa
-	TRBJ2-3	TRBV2	ASSNSGGPSGDTQY
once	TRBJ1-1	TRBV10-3	AIKKTGDRNTEAF
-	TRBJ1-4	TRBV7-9	ASSSGSTNEKLF
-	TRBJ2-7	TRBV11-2	ASRARGGGSYEQY
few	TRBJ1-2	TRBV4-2	ASSQDRSQRYGYT
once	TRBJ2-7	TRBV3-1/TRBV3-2	ASSQAGEQY
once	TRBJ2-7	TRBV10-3	AISGSGNPYEQY
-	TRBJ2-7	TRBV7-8	ASSLGESYEQY
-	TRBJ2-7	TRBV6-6	ATEGGALYEQY
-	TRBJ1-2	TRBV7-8	ASSPGGGNGYT
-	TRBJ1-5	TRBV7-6	ASSQGQGGREAQH
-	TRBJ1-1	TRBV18	ASSPYSGANTEAF
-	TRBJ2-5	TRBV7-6	ASSLPTGPDQETQY
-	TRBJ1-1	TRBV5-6	ASSIGTGGLAF
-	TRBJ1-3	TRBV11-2	ASSFAQLSSGNTIY
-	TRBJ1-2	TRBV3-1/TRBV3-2	ASSQGSSGYGYT
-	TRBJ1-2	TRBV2	ASRGQLPNYGYT
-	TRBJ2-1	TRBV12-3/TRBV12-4	ASSSGGLEQF
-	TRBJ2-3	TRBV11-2	ASSLALAPDTQY
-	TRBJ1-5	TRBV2	ASRRQGQGNQPQH
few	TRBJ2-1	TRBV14	ASSRAGGIYNEQF
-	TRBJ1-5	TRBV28	ASKGAVDQPQH
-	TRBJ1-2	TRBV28	ASSFGQTSNYGYT
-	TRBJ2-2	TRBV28	ASKRAGVTGELF
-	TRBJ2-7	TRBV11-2	ASTLHRQRYEQY
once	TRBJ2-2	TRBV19	ASSTSWGGTGELF